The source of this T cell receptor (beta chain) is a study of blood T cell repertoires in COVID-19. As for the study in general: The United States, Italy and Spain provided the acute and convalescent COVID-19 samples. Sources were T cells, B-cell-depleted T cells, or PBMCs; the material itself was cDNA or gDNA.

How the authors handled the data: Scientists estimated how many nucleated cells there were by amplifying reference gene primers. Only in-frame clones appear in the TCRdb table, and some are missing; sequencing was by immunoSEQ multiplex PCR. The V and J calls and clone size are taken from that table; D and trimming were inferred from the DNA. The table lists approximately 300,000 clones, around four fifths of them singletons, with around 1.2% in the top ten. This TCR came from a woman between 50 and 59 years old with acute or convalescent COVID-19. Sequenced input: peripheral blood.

CDR3 in DNA: TGTGCCAGCAGCCAAGATCGGGGACATACTGAAGCTTTCTTT. Its protein is CASSQDRGHTEAFF. This chain uses TRBV3-1 (or the pseudogene TRBV3-2) with TRBJ1-1; D is possibly TRBD1 (6 bases). This CDR3 is 14 amino acids long. Looked up from germline, CDR1 is LGHDT and CDR2 is YNNKEL (reference sequence). Trimming shortened V by 0 bases and J by 5 bases, and 10 bases separated the two germline ends.